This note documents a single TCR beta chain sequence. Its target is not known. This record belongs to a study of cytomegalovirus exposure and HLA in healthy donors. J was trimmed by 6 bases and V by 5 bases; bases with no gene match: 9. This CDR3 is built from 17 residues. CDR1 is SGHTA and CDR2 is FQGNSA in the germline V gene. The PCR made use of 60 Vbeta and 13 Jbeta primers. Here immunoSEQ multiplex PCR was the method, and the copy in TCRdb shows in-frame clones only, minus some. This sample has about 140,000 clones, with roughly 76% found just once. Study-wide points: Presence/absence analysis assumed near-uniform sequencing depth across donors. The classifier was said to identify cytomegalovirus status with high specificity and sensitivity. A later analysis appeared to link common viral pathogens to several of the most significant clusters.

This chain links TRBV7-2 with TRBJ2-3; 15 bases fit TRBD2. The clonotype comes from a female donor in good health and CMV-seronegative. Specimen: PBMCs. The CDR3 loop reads CASSPPGLAGGQDTQYF. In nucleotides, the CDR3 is TGTGCCAGCAGCCCCCCGGGACTAGCGGGGGGCCAGGATACGCAGTATTTT.